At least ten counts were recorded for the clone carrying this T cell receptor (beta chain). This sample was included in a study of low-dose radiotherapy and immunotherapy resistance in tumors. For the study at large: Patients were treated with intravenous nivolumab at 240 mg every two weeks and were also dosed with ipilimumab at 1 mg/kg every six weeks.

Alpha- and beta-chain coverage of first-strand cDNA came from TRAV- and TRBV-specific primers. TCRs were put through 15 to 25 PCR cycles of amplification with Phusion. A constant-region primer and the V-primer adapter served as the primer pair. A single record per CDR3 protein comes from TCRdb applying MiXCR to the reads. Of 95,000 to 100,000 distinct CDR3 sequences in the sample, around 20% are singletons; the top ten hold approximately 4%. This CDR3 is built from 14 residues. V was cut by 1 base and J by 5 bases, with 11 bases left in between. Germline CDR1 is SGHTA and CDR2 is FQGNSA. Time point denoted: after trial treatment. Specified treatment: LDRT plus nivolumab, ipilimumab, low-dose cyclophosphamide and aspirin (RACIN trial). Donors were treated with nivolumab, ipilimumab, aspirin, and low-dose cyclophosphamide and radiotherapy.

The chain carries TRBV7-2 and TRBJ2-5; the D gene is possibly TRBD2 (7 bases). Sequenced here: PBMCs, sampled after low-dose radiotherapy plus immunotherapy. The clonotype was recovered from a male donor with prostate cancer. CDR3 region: CASSLEGGTETQYF. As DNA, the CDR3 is TGTGCCAGCAGCTTAGAGGGGGGGACGGAGACCCAGTACTTC. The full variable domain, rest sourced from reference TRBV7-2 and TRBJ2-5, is GAGVSQSPSNKVTEKGKDVELRCDPISGHTALYWYRQSLGQGLEFLIYFQGNSAPDKSGLPSDRFSAERTGGSVSTLTIQRTQQEDSAVYLCASSLEGGTETQYFGPGTRLLVL.